Described below is a single T cell receptor (beta chain) sequence and its context. Its cognate antigen is unknown. The record originates from a study of T cell responses to AZD1222 COVID-19 vaccine. Study-wide results and caveats: No repertoire was sampled before or during the peak T cell response, only after it. Females outnumbered males among donors, who were mostly white British; clonal diversity was possibly underestimated.

Method: immunoSEQ multiplex PCR; TCRdb's copy keeps in-frame clones and lacks some. This sample has 77,000 or so clones, with around 87% found just once. Combined were second doses at about 4 or about 12 weeks. The ends were cut back, 4 bases at V and 5 bases at J, with 18 bases in the middle. Germline loops: CDR1 SGHDT, CDR2 YYEEEE. The CDR3 has 15 amino acids. The chain has TRBV5-6 and TRBJ1-1; maybe TRBD1 (5 bases). The source is an adult who received the AZD1222 COVID-19 vaccine. The sequencing used peripheral blood, collected 28 days after the second AZD1222 dose. CDR3 region: CASSRLGAGETEAFF. The CDR3 DNA reads TGTGCCAGCAGCCGACTCGGGGCTGGGGAAACTGAAGCTTTCTTT.